A single TCR beta chain is shown here with its context. The sample comes from a study of human thymus T cells. Resections obtained during corrective heart surgery supplied the thymus tissue. Assay: immunoSEQ multiplex PCR; the TCRdb copy retains only in-frame clones and omits some. The sample comprises 65,000 to 90,000 clones, 90% to 95% of which are singletons, and 0.034% rests with the top ten. V shed 4 bases and J shed 10 bases, with 16 bases lying between them. The CDR3 covers 14 residues. CDR1 and CDR2 (germline): MNHEY, SVGAGI. The rearrangement joins TRBV6-5 to TRBJ1-4; D ambiguous. The clonotype originates from a girl under three years old with a congenital heart defect but otherwise immunologically healthy. The material sequenced was thymus tissue. Here the CDR3 DNA reads TGTGCCAGCAGTTCCTCCACCGGCAGCGGAAAACTGTTTTTT. Protein product: CASSSSTGSGKLFF.